This T cell receptor (beta chain) originates from a study of cytomegalovirus exposure and HLA in healthy donors. About the research overall: From 150 million to 200 million T cells, an earlier analysis saw roughly 110 million unique TCR beta sequences. Study-level findings and limits: Presence/absence results assume similar sequencing depth per donor, which may not hold. Association with HLA alleles at 0.05 false discovery rate was found for some 18,000 TCR beta sequences in a later analysis. Later on, an analysis showed TCR association rates differing by HLA locus, with DRB1 the most and HLA-C the fewest.

CDR3 length: 17 amino acids. Trimming pared 5 bases from V and 5 bases from J, leaving 22 bases between. CDR1 SGHTA and CDR2 FQGTGA come from the germline V gene. This clone has just a few counts. Its antigen is as yet unknown. PCR primers comprised 60 Vbeta and 13 Jbeta primers. Some clones are missing from TCRdb's copy, which holds only in-frame ones; the method was immunoSEQ multiplex PCR. The sample lists approximately 180,000 clones; 80% were seen once. This clonotype was sampled from a man younger than 40 in good health and CMV-seropositive. The V call is TRBV7-3, the J call TRBJ2-1, with TRBD1 as a possible D gene (6 bases). Sequenced material: PBMCs. The CDR3 bases are TGTGCCAGCAGCCCCCACCCGCCCGGGACATTCAACAATGAGCAGTTCTTC. Residues: CASSPHPPGTFNNEQFF.